A single sample is the source of the 8 T cell receptor beta chains below, sequenced in a study of cytomegalovirus exposure and HLA in healthy donors. Assay: immunoSEQ multiplex PCR; the TCRdb copy retains only in-frame clones and omits some. The sample consists of 190,000 or so clones, 84% of them appearing once. Input material: PBMCs. These TCRs come from a woman between 18 and 30 years old in good health and CMV-seropositive.

The sample holds one count of this clone. CDR3 amino acids: CASSGPRQGASNTEAFF. Here the CDR3 DNA reads TGTGCCAGCAGTGGCCCTAGACAGGGGGCTTCGAACACTGAAGCTTTCTTT. The V call is TRBV2, the J call TRBJ1-1, with TRBD1 matching 10 bases. Germline CDR1 and CDR2: SNHLY and FYNNEI. V was clipped by 4 bases and J by 1 base; unmatched bases: 9. This CDR3 spans 17 amino acids.

The chain is built from TRBV7-8 and TRBJ2-5; 12 nucleotides line up with TRBD2. The trim removed 5 bases at V and 5 bases at J, leaving 6 bases unmatched. The CDR3 sequence is 15 residues long. Germline V gene lookup returns CDR1 SGHVS and CDR2 FQNEAQ. For the CDR3, the DNA is TGTGCCAGCAGCATCCTAGCGGGGGGGCCCGAGACCCAGTACTTC. Protein: CASSILAGGPETQYF. Full variable domain (missing parts from reference TRBV7-8 and TRBJ2-5): GAGVSQSPRYKVAKRGQDVALRCDPISGHVSLFWYQQALGQGPEFLTYFQNEAQLDKSGLPSDRFFAERPEGSVSTLKIQRTQQEDSAVYLCASSILAGGPETQYFGPGTRLLVL.

This chain joins TRBV11-2 and TRBJ2-7, with TRBD1 as a possible D gene (5 bases). Trimming left V 0 bases short and J 6 bases short, with 18 bases between. Germline V lookup: CDR1 SGHAT, CDR2 FQNNGV. There are 16 residues in the CDR3. The CDR3 nucleotides read TGTGCCAGCAGCTTAGACCCTATCGACAGTTCGGGCGAGCAGTACTTC. It encodes CASSLDPIDSSGEQYF.

The chain has TRBV2 and TRBJ1-2; TRBD1 is a possible D gene (6 bases). Trimming left V 7 bases short and J 4 bases short, with 13 bases between. Germline V gives CDR1 SNHLY, CDR2 FYNNEI. The length of the CDR3 is 13 residues. CDR3 region: CASNPRTAYGYTF. For the CDR3, the DNA is TGTGCCAGCAACCCCCGGACAGCCTATGGCTACACCTTC.

The chain recombines TRBV19 with TRBJ2-3; D possibly corresponds to TRBD2 (7 bases). Germline V CDR1 and CDR2: LNHDA, SQIVND (reference sequence). CDR3 length: 14 residues. Trimming shortened V by 4 bases and J by 3 bases, and 11 bases separated the two germline ends. In DNA form, the CDR3 reads TGTGCCAGTAGTAAGGGGGGGTGGACAGATACGCAGTATTTT. This encodes CASSKGGWTDTQYF.

The chain has TRBV5-4 and TRBJ2-1; D uncertain. Germline V CDR1 and CDR2: SGHNT, YYREEE (reference sequence). The CDR3 has 13 residues. Trimming removed 0 bases from V and 7 bases from J, with 8 bases in between. The CDR3 DNA reads as TGTGCCAGCAGCTTGGTTGCTGAGAATGAGCAGTTCTTC. This codes for CASSLVAENEQFF.

This clone has only a few counts. The chain uses TRBV6-1 and TRBJ2-7, with TRBD1 matching over 9 bases. Trimming cost V 9 bases and J 3 bases; bases outside gene matches: 9. The germline V gene has CDR1 MNHNS and CDR2 SASEGT. The CDR3 is 14 residues long. CDR3 nucleotide sequence: TGTGCCAGTAACTCCGGGACAGGGAGCTACGAGCAGTACTTC. This codes for CASNSGTGSYEQYF.

V is TRBV7-9 and J is TRBJ2-3, with D perhaps TRBD1 (5 bases). CDR3 length: 13 amino acids. Germline V CDR1 and CDR2: SEHNR, FQNEAQ (reference sequence). V was pared by 8 bases and J by 4 bases, with 13 bases between. CDR3 region: CASVAGWSDTQYF. The CDR3 bases are TGTGCCAGCGTGGCAGGGTGGTCAGATACGCAGTATTTT.